A single sample gave rise to the 4 T cell receptor beta chains below, sequenced in a study of T cells expressing NK-cell markers. TCRdb reanalyzed the 5' RACE reads, giving one entry per CDR3 protein sequence and no DNA. This repertoire includes roughly 280,000 distinct CDR3 sequences. The sequencing input was blood T cells: a sorted CD56 or NKG2C T cell subset, CD4+ or CD8+ T cells, or bulk PBMC T cells (not recorded which). These receptors all stem from a man in his late teens or twenties in good health.

The chain carries TRBV19 and TRBJ2-5; TCRdb proposes TRBD1, but this gene call is untestable without DNA. The germline gives CDR1 LNHDA, CDR2 SQIVND (reference sequence). This CDR3 contains 14 residues. The CDR3 spells CASSLDRGTETQYF.

The gene calls are TRBV4-3 and TRBJ2-3; as DNA is missing, the TRBD1 call by TCRdb cannot be tested. Germline V gene data show CDR1 as LGHNA and CDR2 as YSLEER. The CDR3 sequence is 14 residues long. Here the CDR3 reads CASSRAGKGDTQYF.

The chain is built from TRBV20-1 and TRBJ2-2; there is no DNA to check the TCRdb D call of TRBD2. In germline, CDR1 is DFQATT, CDR2 SNEGSKA (reference sequence). The length of the CDR3 is 12 residues. The CDR3 sequence is CSASRGTGELFF.

J is TRBJ1-1 and V is TRBV29-1; TCRdb lists TRBD1, though no DNA is available to test this call. The CDR3 totals 13 residues. Germline assignment: CDR1 SQVTM and CDR2 ANQGSEA. CDR3 loop: CSVWTDMNTEAFF.